This paragraph covers one T cell receptor (beta chain) sequence. Its antigen is currently unknown. The data were obtained in a study of T cells after yellow fever vaccination. Study context: For low cell numbers, libraries were made with SMART-Seq v4 Ultra Low Input. Study-wide results and limits: Highly abundant clonotypes carried over from the bulk population could end up in FACS-sorted repertoires as contaminants.

This CDR3 contains 10 residues. With 5 bases removed from V and 6 bases from J, the gap between germline ends came to 6 bases. Germline V gene sequence: CDR1 SQVTM, CDR2 ANQGSEA. 5'RACE template switching generated TCR cDNA, adding a universal primer site and UMIs. In TCRdb, the 5' RACE reads were re-called with MiXCR into one record per CDR3 protein. The profile shows around 500,000 distinct CDR3 sequences, 21% of them singletons. The sequences come from PBMCs, collected roughly 20 days after the first yellow fever vaccination. The chain couples TRBV29-1 to TRBJ2-3; D not certain. This clonotype originated in a man aged 18-30 years who received the YFV17D yellow fever vaccine. The CDR3 protein is CSVRRDTQYF. For the CDR3, the DNA is TGCAGCGTTCGTAGGGATACGCAGTATTTT.